This passage covers 4 T cell receptor beta chains from one sample sequenced in a study of blood T cell repertoires in COVID-19. Assay: immunoSEQ multiplex PCR; the TCRdb copy retains only in-frame clones and omits some. In the table there are fewer than 200,000 clones, roughly 86% of which are singletons. What was sequenced was peripheral blood. These receptors all come from an elderly woman with COVID-19, enrolled during active disease.

The genes are TRBV7-3 and TRBJ2-7; TRBD2 aligns across 7 bases. The CDR3 length is 15 residues. Looked up from germline, CDR1 is SGHTA and CDR2 is FQGTGA. The V segment lost 5 bases and the J segment 5 bases; nucleotides outside the gene matches: 12. CDR3 sequence: CASSPRGGSWDEQYF. The CDR3 coding sequence is TGTGCCAGCAGCCCACGCGGGGGATCGTGGGACGAGCAGTACTTC.

The CDR3 DNA follows: TGTGCCATCAGCGTAGGGACTAGCAACGAGCAGTACTTC. This gives the protein CAISVGTSNEQYF. The chain employs TRBV10-3 and TRBJ2-7; 9 bases are shared with TRBD2. Trimming removed 6 bases from V and 5 bases from J; junction bases left unmatched: 5. The CDR3 sequence is 13 residues long. Germline V lookup: CDR1 ENHRY, CDR2 SYGVKD.

V and J are TRBV7-2 and TRBJ1-1; no clear D gene. From germline, CDR1 is SGHTA and CDR2 FQGNSA. The CDR3 runs 14 residues. The ends were cut back, 1 base at V and 3 bases at J, with 9 bases in the middle. The CDR3 loop reads CASSLGGRYTEAFF. CDR3 nucleotides: TGTGCCAGCAGCTTAGGTGGGAGATACACTGAAGCTTTCTTT.

This clone turned up a few times. The gene calls are TRBV7-9 and TRBJ1-5, with TRBD1 as a possible D gene (5 bases). The germline CDR1 and CDR2 sequences are SEHNR and FQNEAQ (reference sequence). The CDR3 covers 14 residues. Trimming stripped 5 bases from V and 2 bases from J, with 10 bases between. Written as DNA, the CDR3 is TGTGCCAGCAGCGTCCAGGGTGGCAATCAGCCCCAGCATTTT. Protein product: CASSVQGGNQPQHF.